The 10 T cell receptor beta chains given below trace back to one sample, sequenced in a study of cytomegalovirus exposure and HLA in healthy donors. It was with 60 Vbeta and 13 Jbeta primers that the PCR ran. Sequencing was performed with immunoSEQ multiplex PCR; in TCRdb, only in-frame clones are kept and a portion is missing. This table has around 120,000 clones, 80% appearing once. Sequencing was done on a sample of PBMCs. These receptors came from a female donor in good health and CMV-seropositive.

DNA of the CDR3: TGTGCCAGCAGTTACCAGGGGGCAGTCTATGGCTACACCTTC. It specifies CASSYQGAVYGYTF. This chain connects TRBV6-5 to TRBJ1-2; 8 bases are a match to TRBD1. V was pared by 2 bases and J by 4 bases, with 3 bases of the junction left unmatched. This CDR3 contains 14 residues. From germline, CDR1 is MNHEY and CDR2 SVGAGI.

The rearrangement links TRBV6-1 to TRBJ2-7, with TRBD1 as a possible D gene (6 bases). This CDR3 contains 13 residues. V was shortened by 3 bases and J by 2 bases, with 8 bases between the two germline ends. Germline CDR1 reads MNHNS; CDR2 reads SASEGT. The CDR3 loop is CASSDGTTYEQYF. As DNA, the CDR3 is TGTGCCAGCAGTGACGGGACAACCTACGAGCAGTACTTC.

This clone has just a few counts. The chain's CDR3 is CATSNWAAYNQPQHF. CDR3 coding DNA: TGTGCCACCAGCAATTGGGCAGCTTACAATCAGCCCCAGCATTTT. The genes are TRBV15 and TRBJ1-5; unclear D gene. From germline, CDR1 is LNHNV and CDR2 YYDKDF (reference sequence). The CDR3 is 15 amino acids. Trimming took 4 bases from V and 3 from J, leaving 13 bases between them.

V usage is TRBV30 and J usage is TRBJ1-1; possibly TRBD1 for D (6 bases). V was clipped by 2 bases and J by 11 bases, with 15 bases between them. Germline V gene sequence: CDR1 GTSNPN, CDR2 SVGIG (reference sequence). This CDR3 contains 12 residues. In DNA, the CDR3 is TGTGCCTGGAGTCCGGGACAAGAATGGGCTTTCTTT. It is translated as CAWSPGQEWAFF.

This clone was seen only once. CDR3 nucleotides: TGTGCAGGTCGGGGGGAATGGAACACTGAAGCTTTCTTT. Protein: CAGRGEWNTEAFF. This chain links TRBV2 with TRBJ1-1, with D possibly TRBD1 on 5 matching bases. CDR3 length equals 13 residues. Germline V gene data show CDR1 as SNHLY and CDR2 as FYNNEI.

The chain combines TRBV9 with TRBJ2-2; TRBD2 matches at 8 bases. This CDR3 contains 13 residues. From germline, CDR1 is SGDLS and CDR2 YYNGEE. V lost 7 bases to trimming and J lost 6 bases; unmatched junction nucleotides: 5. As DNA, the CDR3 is TGTGCCAGCTCCCTCGGGAGGGCCGGGGAGCTGTTTTTT. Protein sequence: CASSLGRAGELFF.

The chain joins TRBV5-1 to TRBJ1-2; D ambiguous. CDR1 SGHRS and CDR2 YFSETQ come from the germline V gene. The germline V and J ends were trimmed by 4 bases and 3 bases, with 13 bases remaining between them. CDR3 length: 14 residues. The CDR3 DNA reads TGCGCCAGCAGCCAAGAAGCGGTGCACTATGGCTACACCTTC. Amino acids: CASSQEAVHYGYTF.

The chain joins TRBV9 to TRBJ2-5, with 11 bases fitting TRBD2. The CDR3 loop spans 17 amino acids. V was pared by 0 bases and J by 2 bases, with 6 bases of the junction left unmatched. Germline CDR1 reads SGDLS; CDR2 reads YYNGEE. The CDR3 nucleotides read TGTGCCAGCAGCGTAGGGGCTAGCGGGGGGCCACAAGAGACCCAGTACTTC. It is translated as CASSVGASGGPQETQYF.

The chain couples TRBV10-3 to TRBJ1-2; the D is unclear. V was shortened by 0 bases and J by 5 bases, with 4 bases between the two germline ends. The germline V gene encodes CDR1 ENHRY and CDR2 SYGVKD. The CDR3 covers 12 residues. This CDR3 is CAISESRYGYTF. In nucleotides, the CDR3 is TGTGCCATCAGTGAGTCGAGGTATGGCTACACCTTC.

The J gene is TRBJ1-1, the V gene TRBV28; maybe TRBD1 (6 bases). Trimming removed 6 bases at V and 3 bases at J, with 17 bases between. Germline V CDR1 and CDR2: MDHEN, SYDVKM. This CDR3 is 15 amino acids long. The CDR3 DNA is TGTGCCAGCAGCCCCCCCAGGGGCCTAGACACTGAAGCTTTCTTT. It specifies CASSPPRGLDTEAFF.